This is a list of T cell receptor beta chains from one sample in a study of human T cells and chemical hapten exposure. TCRdb passed the RACE reads through MiXCR, listing each CDR3 protein once. The profile covers roughly 380,000 distinct CDR3 sequences, with about 6% appearing a single time and roughly 5.4% taken by the ten largest. The source material was whole blood, sampled in connection with sensitization to the hapten diphenylcyclopropenone (DPC). Every receptor here comes from a woman aged 18-29 years with alopecia areata. Some clones in this sample may be carry-over from other donors' samples. The CDR3 runs from the conserved cysteine through the conserved F or W. The D gene is left open where the match is weak. Size values are once, few and many counts, or a class for expanded clones, and some rows have none.

J gene,D gene,V gene,clone size,CDR3 DNA,CDR3 protein
TRBJ2-6,-,TRBV4-1,-,TGCGCCAGCAGCCAAGAAGTCTCTGGGGCCAACGTCCTGACTTTC,CASSQEVSGANVLTF
TRBJ1-5,TRBD1,TRBV4-1,many,TGCGCCAGCAGCCCCGAAACATGGACAGGGGCAGACCAGCCCCAGCATTTT,CASSPETWTGADQPQHF
TRBJ1-5,TRBD1,TRBV19,many,TGTGCCAGTAGTACATGGACAGGACCTCAGCCCCAGCATTTT,CASSTWTGPQPQHF
TRBJ2-3,TRBD2,TRBV7-2,few,TGTGCCAGCAGCTCGAGACTAGCCCGCCCCACAGATACGCAGTATTTT,CASSSRLARPTDTQYF
TRBJ1-4,-,TRBV11-2,many,TGTGCCAGCAGCTCCTTATTTAAAGAGTGGATCTTGGGGACTAATGAAAAACTGTTTTTT,CASSSLFKEWILGTNEKLFF
TRBJ2-5,TRBD1,TRBV12-3/TRBV12-4,-,TGTGCCAGCAGGACAGGGGGACGGGTGACCCAGTACTTC,CASRTGGRVTQYF
TRBJ1-1,-,TRBV4-3,many,TGCGCCAGCAGCCAAACTCTCTCCTTAACAAAAGGGACTGAAGCTTTCTTT,CASSQTLSLTKGTEAFF
TRBJ1-1,-,TRBV28,many,TGTGCCAGCAGTTTGCCCTACTCCGGGACAGAAGCTTTCTTT,CASSLPYSGTEAFF
TRBJ2-5,-,TRBV13,few,TGTGCCAGCAGCGGCCAATTACAAGAGACCCAGTACTTC,CASSGQLQETQYF
TRBJ1-1,-,TRBV6-2/TRBV6-3,few,TGTGCCAGCAGTTCCCCCAGCCCGCCTACGAACACTGAAGCTTTCTTT,CASSSPSPPTNTEAFF
TRBJ1-4,-,TRBV20-1,-,TGCAGTGCTAGGGGGGACAATTATGAAAAACTGTTTTTT,CSARGDNYEKLFF